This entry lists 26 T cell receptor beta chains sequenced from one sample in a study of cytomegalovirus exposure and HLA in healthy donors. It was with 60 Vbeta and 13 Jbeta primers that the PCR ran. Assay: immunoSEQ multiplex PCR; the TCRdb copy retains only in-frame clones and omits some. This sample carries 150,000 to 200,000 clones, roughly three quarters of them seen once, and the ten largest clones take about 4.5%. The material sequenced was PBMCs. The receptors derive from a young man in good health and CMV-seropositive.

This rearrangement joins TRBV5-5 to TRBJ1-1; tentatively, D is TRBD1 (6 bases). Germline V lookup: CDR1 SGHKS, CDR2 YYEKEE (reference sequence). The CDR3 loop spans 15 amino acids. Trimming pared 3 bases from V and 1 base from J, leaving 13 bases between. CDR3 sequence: CASSSDRGWNTEAFF. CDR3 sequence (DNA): TGTGCCAGCAGCTCGGATAGGGGGTGGAACACTGAAGCTTTCTTT.

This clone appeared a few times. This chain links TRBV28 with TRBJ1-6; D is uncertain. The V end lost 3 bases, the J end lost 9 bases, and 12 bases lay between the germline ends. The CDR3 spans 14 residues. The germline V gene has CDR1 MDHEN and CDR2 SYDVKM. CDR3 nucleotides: TGTGCCAGCAGTTTGGGCGGGAAAAGTTCACCCCTCCACTTT. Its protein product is CASSLGGKSSPLHF.

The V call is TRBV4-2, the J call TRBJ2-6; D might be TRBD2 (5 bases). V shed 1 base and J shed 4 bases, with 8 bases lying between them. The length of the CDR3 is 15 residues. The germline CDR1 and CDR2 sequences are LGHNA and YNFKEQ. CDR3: CASSQAGSGANVLTF. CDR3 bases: TGTGCCAGCAGCCAAGCGGGGTCCGGGGCCAACGTCCTGACTTTC.

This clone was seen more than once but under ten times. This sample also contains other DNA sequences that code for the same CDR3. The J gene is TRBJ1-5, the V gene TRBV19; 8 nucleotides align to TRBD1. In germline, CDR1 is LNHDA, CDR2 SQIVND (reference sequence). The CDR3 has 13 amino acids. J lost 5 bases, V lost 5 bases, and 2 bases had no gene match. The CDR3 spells CASSDRGDQPQHF. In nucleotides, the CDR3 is TGTGCCAGTAGTGACAGGGGTGATCAGCCCCAGCATTTT.

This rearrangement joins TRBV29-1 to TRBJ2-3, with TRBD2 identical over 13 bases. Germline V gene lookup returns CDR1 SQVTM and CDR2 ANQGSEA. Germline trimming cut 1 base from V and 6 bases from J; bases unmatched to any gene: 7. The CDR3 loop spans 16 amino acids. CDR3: CSVEGGLAGALDTQYF. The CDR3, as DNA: TGCAGCGTTGAAGGAGGACTAGCGGGGGCTCTTGATACGCAGTATTTT.

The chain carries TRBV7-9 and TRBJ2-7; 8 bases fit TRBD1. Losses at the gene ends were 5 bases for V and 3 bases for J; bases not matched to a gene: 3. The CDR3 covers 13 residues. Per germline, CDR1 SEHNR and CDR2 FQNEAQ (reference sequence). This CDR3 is CASSKGQVYEQYV. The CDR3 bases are TGTGCCAGCAGCAAGGGACAGGTCTACGAGCAGTACGTC.

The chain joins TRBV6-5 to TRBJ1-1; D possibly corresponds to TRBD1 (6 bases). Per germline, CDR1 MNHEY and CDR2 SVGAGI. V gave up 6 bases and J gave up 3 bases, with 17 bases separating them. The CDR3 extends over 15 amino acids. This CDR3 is CASSRQVGRDTEAFF. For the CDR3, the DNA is TGTGCCAGCAGCCGACAGGTGGGCAGGGACACTGAAGCTTTCTTT.

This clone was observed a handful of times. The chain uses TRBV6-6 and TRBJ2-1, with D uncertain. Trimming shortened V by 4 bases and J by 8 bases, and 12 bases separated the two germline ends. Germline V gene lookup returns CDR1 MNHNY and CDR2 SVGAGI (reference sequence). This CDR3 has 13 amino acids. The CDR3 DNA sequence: TGTGCCAGCAGTTCTCTCCACGCGGATGAGCAGTTCTTC. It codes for CASSSLHADEQFF.

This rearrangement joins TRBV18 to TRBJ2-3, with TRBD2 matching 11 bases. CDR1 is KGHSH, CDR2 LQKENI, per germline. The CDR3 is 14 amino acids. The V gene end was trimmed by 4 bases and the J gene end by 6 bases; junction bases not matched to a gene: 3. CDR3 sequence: CASSRASGRDTQYF. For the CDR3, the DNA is TGTGCCAGCTCACGAGCTAGCGGGAGGGATACGCAGTATTTT. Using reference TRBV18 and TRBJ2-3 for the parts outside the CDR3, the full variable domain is NAGVMQNPRHLVRRRGQEARLRCSPMKGHSHVYWYRQLPEEGLKFMVYLQKENIIDESGMPKERFSAEFPKEGPSILRIQQVVRGDSAAYFCASSRASGRDTQYFGPGTRLTVL.

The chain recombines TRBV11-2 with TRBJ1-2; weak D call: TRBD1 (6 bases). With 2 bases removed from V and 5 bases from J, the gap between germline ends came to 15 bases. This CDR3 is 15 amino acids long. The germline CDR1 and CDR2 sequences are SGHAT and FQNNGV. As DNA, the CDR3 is TGTGCCAGCAGCTTACGGGGGGCCCAACTTTATGGCTACACCTTC. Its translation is CASSLRGAQLYGYTF.

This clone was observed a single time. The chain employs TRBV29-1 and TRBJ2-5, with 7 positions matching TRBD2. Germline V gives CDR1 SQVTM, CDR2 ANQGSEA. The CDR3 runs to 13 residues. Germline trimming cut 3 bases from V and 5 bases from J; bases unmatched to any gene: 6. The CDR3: CSVDRVGGETQYF. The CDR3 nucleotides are TGCAGCGTTGACAGGGTGGGGGGGGAGACCCAGTACTTC.

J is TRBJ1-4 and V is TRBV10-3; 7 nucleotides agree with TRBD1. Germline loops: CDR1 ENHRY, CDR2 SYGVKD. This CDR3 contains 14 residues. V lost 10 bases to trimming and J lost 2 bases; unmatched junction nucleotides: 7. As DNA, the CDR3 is TGTGCCACAAGGAGGGGGCCGACTAATGAAAAACTGTTTTTT. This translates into CATRRGPTNEKLFF.

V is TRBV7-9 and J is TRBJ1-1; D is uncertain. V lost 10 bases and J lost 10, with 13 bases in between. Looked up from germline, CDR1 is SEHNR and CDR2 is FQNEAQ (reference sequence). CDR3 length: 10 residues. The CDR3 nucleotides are TGTGCCACCACGAGGAGTGGAGCTTTCTTT. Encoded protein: CATTRSGAFF.

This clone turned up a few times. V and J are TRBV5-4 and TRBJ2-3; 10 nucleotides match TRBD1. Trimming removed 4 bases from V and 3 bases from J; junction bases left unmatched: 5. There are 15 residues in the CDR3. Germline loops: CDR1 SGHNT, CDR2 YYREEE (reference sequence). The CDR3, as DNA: TGTGCCAGCAGCAGGACAGGGGGGCCGACAGATACGCAGTATTTT. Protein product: CASSRTGGPTDTQYF.

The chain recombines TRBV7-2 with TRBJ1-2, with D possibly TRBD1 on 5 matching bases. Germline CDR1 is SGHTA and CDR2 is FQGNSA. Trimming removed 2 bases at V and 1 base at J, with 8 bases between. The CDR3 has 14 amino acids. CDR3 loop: CASSLRDFNYGYTF. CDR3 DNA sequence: TGTGCCAGCAGCTTACGGGACTTTAACTATGGCTACACCTTC.

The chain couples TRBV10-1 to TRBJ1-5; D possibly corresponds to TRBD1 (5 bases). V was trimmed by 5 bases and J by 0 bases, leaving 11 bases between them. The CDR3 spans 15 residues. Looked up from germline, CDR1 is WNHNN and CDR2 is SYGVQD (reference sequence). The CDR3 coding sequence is TGCGCCAGCAGTAAGGACATAGATAGCAATCAGCCCCAGCATTTT. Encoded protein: CASSKDIDSNQPQHF.

Here the CDR3 DNA reads TGTGCCAGCAGCCTTAAGGGGCCTCTCACAGATACGCAGTATTTT. Encoded protein: CASSLKGPLTDTQYF. V usage is TRBV9 and J usage is TRBJ2-3, with D perhaps matching TRBD1 (5 bases). Germline values: CDR1 SGDLS, CDR2 YYNGEE. The CDR3 contains 15 residues. Trimming took 4 bases from V and 2 from J, leaving 14 bases between them.

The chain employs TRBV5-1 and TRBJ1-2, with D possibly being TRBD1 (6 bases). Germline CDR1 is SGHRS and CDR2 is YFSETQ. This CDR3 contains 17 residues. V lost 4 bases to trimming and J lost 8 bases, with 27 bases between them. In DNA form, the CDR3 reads TGCGCCAGCAGCCCGGGAAGTCGGGGGGCAGGGGACGACGGCTACACCTTC. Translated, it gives CASSPGSRGAGDDGYTF. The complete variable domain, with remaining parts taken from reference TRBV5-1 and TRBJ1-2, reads KAGVTQTPRYLIKTRGQQVTLSCSPISGHRSVSWYQQTPGQGLQFLFEYFSETQRNKGNFPGRFSGRQFSNSRSEMNVSTLELGDSALYLCASSPGSRGAGDDGYTFGSGTRLTVV.

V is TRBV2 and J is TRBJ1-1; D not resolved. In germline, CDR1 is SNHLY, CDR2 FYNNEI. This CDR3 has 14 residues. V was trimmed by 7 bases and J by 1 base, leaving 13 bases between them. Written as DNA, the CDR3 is TGTGCCAGCACTTTAGCGGGGAAGAACACTGAAGCTTTCTTT. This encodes CASTLAGKNTEAFF.

The CDR3 sequence: CASSIRYRTDEAEAFF. CDR3 bases: TGTGCCAGTAGTATCCGATACCGGACAGATGAGGCTGAAGCTTTCTTT. This chain uses TRBV19 with TRBJ1-1, with a tentative D call TRBD1 (6 bases). Trimming removed 3 bases from V and 6 bases from J, with 20 bases in between. Germline V gene sequence: CDR1 LNHDA, CDR2 SQIVND (reference sequence). The length of the CDR3 is 16 residues.

The CDR3 region has the DNA TGTGCCTGGAGTGTACGGCATCGGGGGTTAGATACGCAGTATTTT. It codes for CAWSVRHRGLDTQYF. V is TRBV30 and J is TRBJ2-3; a possible D gene is TRBD2 (6 bases). Trimming shortened V by 0 bases and J by 5 bases, and 15 bases separated the two germline ends. This CDR3 has 15 amino acids. In germline, CDR1 is GTSNPN, CDR2 SVGIG (reference sequence).

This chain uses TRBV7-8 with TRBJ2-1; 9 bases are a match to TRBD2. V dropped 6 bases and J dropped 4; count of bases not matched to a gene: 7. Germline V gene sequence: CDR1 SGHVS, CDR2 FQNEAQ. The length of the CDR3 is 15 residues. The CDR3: CASSRTSADYNEQFF. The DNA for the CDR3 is TGTGCCAGCAGTCGGACTAGCGCAGATTACAATGAGCAGTTCTTC.

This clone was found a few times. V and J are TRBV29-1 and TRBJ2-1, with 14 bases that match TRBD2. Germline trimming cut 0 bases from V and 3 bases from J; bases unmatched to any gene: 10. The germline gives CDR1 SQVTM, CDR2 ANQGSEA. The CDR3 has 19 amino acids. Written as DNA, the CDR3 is TGCAGCGTTGAAGAAGTAGGGACTAGCGGGAGTTTCGGCTACAATGAGCAGTTCTTC. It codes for CSVEEVGTSGSFGYNEQFF.

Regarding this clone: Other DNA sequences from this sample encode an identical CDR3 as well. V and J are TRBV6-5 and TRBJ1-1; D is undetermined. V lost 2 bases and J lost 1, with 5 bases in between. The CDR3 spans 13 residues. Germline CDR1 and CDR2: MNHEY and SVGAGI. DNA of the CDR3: TGTGCCAGCAGTTACGGAGGGAACACTGAAGCTTTCTTT. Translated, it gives CASSYGGNTEAFF.

The CDR3 sequence: CASSIGNRGSTDTQYF. The DNA of the CDR3 is TGTGCCAGTAGTATCGGAAACAGGGGATCGACAGATACGCAGTATTTT. The chain carries TRBV19 and TRBJ2-3; the match to TRBD1 covers 7 bases. After removal of 3 bases from V and 3 bases from J, the junction contained 9 bases not matched to a gene. CDR1 is LNHDA, CDR2 SQIVND, per germline (reference sequence). The CDR3 has 16 residues. Combining the CDR3 with reference TRBV19 and TRBJ2-3 gives the whole variable domain DGGITQSPKYLFRKEGQNVTLSCEQNLNHDAMYWYRQDPGQGLRLIYYSQIVNDFQKGDIAEGYSVSREKKESFPLTVTSAQKNPTAFYLCASSIGNRGSTDTQYFGPGTRLTVL.

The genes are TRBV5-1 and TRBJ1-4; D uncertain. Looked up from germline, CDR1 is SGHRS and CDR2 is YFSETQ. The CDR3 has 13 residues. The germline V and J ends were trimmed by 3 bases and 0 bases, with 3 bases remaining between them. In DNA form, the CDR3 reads TGCGCCAGCAGCTCGGCAACTAATGAAAAACTGTTTTTT. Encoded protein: CASSSATNEKLFF. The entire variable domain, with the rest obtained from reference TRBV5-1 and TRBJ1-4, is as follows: KAGVTQTPRYLIKTRGQQVTLSCSPISGHRSVSWYQQTPGQGLQFLFEYFSETQRNKGNFPGRFSGRQFSNSRSEMNVSTLELGDSALYLCASSSATNEKLFFGSGTQLSVL.